This entry lists 22 T cell receptor beta chains sequenced from one sample in a study of blood T cell repertoires in COVID-19. Some clones are missing from TCRdb's copy, which holds only in-frame ones; the method was immunoSEQ multiplex PCR. The sample holds just over 90,000 clones; around nine tenths are singletons and the top ten take 18%. The sample was peripheral blood. These receptors originate from a woman aged 80 or over with acute or convalescent COVID-19.

V and J are TRBV5-4 and TRBJ2-7; 14 nucleotides agree with TRBD2. Trimming at V came to 0 bases and at J to 4 bases, leaving 0 bases not matched to a gene. The CDR3 contains 15 residues. CDR1 is SGHNT, CDR2 YYREEE, per germline (reference sequence). CDR3 nucleotides: TGTGCCAGCAGCTTGGGGACTAGCGGGGGGTACGAGCAGTACTTC. Its protein is CASSLGTSGGYEQYF.

The chain carries TRBV5-4 and TRBJ2-3; 11 positions match TRBD1. The ends lost 5 bases at V and 5 bases at J; junction bases unmatched: 4. Germline values: CDR1 SGHNT, CDR2 YYREEE (reference sequence). This CDR3 is 14 amino acids long. CDR3 sequence: CASRSGTGGDTQYF. The CDR3 DNA reads TGTGCCAGCAGATCCGGGACAGGGGGAGATACGCAGTATTTT.

The chain has TRBV5-5 and TRBJ1-3, with 8 bases identical to TRBD1. This CDR3 is built from 16 residues. The trim removed 5 bases at V and 1 base at J, leaving 8 bases unmatched. The germline CDR1 and CDR2 sequences are SGHKS and YYEKEE (reference sequence). The CDR3 coding sequence is TGTGCCAGCAGTTTCGGACAGGGAAGGTCTGGAAACACCATATATTTT. It translates to CASSFGQGRSGNTIYF.

This clone has only one observation. The chain uses TRBV11-1 and TRBJ1-1; D is unclear. The germline gives CDR1 SGHAT, CDR2 FQDESV (reference sequence). The germline V and J ends were trimmed by 4 bases and 1 base, with 16 bases remaining between them. The CDR3 covers 16 residues. The CDR3 is CASSSPWGGRNTEAFF. CDR3 nucleotides: TGTGCCAGCAGCTCCCCCTGGGGAGGCCGGAACACTGAAGCTTTCTTT.

The chain links TRBV18 to TRBJ2-7, with D perhaps TRBD2 (6 bases). V lost 3 bases and J 2 bases, leaving 11 bases between the germline ends. The CDR3 is made up of 14 amino acids. The germline V gene has CDR1 KGHSH and CDR2 LQKENI. DNA for the CDR3: TGTGCCAGCTCACCGGGGGGAAATACCTACGAGCAGTACTTC. This codes for CASSPGGNTYEQYF.

The chain recombines TRBV6-5 with TRBJ1-6, with D tentatively TRBD1 (6 bases). V was pared by 5 bases and J by 7 bases, with 15 bases between. The CDR3 covers 15 residues. Germline loops: CDR1 MNHEY, CDR2 SVGAGI. For the CDR3, the DNA is TGTGCCAGCAGTCGCGAGACAGGCGTGAATTCACCCCTCCACTTT. Protein sequence: CASSRETGVNSPLHF.

This sequence joins TRBV28 and TRBJ1-6; tentatively, D is TRBD1 (6 bases). Germline V gives CDR1 MDHEN, CDR2 SYDVKM. CDR3 size: 15 residues. Trimming took 10 bases from V and 7 from J, leaving 20 bases between them. CDR3 in amino acids: CATTPRGAGNSPLHF. The CDR3 DNA reads TGTGCCACCACTCCCCGGGGGGCAGGGAATTCACCCCTCCACTTT.

This chain joins TRBV7-2 and TRBJ1-2; 9 bases are a match to TRBD1. The germline V gene has CDR1 SGHTA and CDR2 FQGNSA. This CDR3 contains 14 residues. V was clipped by 5 bases and J by 4 bases; unmatched bases: 5. The CDR3 region has the DNA TGTGCCAGCAGCCCCGACAGGGGGAGCTATGGCTACACCTTC. Encoded protein: CASSPDRGSYGYTF.

In DNA, the CDR3 is TGTGCCAGCGGCGGGACGGAAGGAAACACCATATATTTT. This translates into CASGGTEGNTIYF. The rearrangement joins TRBV5-4 to TRBJ1-3; D perhaps matches TRBD1 (5 bases). The CDR3 has 13 amino acids. Germline CDR1 and CDR2: SGHNT and YYREEE (reference sequence). The V gene lost 7 bases and the J gene lost 4 bases, with 12 bases spanning the gap. Complete variable domain (other parts from reference TRBV5-4 and TRBJ1-3): ETGVTQSPTHLIKTRGQQVTLRCSSQSGHNTVSWYQQALGQGPQFIFQYYREEENGRGNFPPRFSGLQFPNYSSELNVNALELDDSALYLCASGGTEGNTIYFGEGSWLTVV.

The chain has TRBV3-1 (or the pseudogene TRBV3-2) and TRBJ1-6; a possible D gene is TRBD1 (5 bases). The CDR3 consists of 21 residues. Germline V gives CDR1 LGHDT, CDR2 YNNKEL (reference sequence). The V and J ends lost 0 bases and 7 bases respectively, with 28 bases between them. The CDR3 nucleotides read TGTGCCAGCAGCCAAGATGATCGCGGTAGGGGCGAAGCCCGAAGCAATTCACCCCTCCACTTT. This codes for CASSQDDRGRGEARSNSPLHF.

V usage is TRBV11-2 and J usage is TRBJ2-1, with D possibly TRBD1 on 7 matching bases. From germline, CDR1 is SGHAT and CDR2 FQNNGV. Trimming left V 4 bases short and J 4 bases short, with 17 bases between. The CDR3 runs to 16 residues. CDR3 protein: CASSSYQGGRYNEQFF. The CDR3 DNA follows: TGTGCCAGCAGCTCATATCAGGGGGGCCGTTACAATGAGCAGTTCTTC.

The V gene is TRBV18, the J gene TRBJ2-7; 16 positions match TRBD2. Germline CDR1 KGHSH, CDR2 LQKENI. The CDR3 length is 18 residues. The V and J ends lost 0 bases and 1 base, in that order; junction bases with no gene match: 3. The chain's CDR3 is CASSPPGLAGGRSYEQYF. The CDR3 DNA reads TGTGCCAGCTCACCACCGGGACTAGCGGGGGGGAGGTCCTACGAGCAGTACTTC.

The chain links TRBV3-1 (or the pseudogene TRBV3-2) to TRBJ1-1, with TRBD1 as a possible D gene (5 bases). Trimming pared 1 base from V and 3 bases from J, leaving 9 bases between. The CDR3 consists of 14 residues. Looked up from germline, CDR1 is LGHDT and CDR2 is YNNKEL (reference sequence). Written as DNA, the CDR3 is TGTGCCAGCAGCCAAGGGGGCCGGTACACTGAAGCTTTCTTT. It is translated as CASSQGGRYTEAFF.

The gene calls are TRBV5-1 and TRBJ2-3, with 7 bases matching TRBD1. J lost 6 bases, V lost 2 bases, and 9 bases had no gene match. This CDR3 region has 15 residues. The germline V gene encodes CDR1 SGHRS and CDR2 YFSETQ. CDR3 loop: CASSLRTGVSDTQYF. CDR3 nucleotide sequence: TGCGCCAGCAGCTTAAGAACAGGGGTTTCGGATACGCAGTATTTT.

This clone appeared a single time. The chain uses TRBV2 and TRBJ1-4; D is uncertain. The germline CDR1 and CDR2 sequences are SNHLY and FYNNEI. V lost 7 bases, J lost 3 bases, and 15 bases lay in between. The CDR3 spans 15 residues. CDR3 amino acids: CASTETRVSNEKLFF. CDR3 nucleotides: TGTGCCAGCACCGAAACCCGGGTTTCTAATGAAAAACTGTTTTTT.

The chain combines TRBV18 with TRBJ1-2; perhaps TRBD1 as D (5 bases). The ends were cut back, 2 bases at V and 8 bases at J, with 12 bases in the middle. This CDR3 has 13 amino acids. Germline values: CDR1 KGHSH, CDR2 LQKENI. The CDR3 sequence: CASSPSRVEGYTF. The DNA for the CDR3 is TGTGCCAGCTCACCAAGCAGGGTTGAAGGCTACACCTTC.

V and J are TRBV14 and TRBJ1-1; D remains ambiguous. V was pared by 1 base and J by 11 bases, with 11 bases between. CDR3 size: 12 residues. CDR1 and CDR2 from the germline V gene are SGHDN and FVKESK. The CDR3 bases are TGTGCCAGCAGCCAAGGAGGGCTGGGTGCTTTCTTT. This sequence encodes CASSQGGLGAFF.

The V and J genes are TRBV5-1 and TRBJ2-5; TRBD2 might be the D (6 bases). The length of the CDR3 is 13 residues. The germline V and J ends were trimmed by 7 bases and 2 bases, with 12 bases remaining between them. In germline, CDR1 is SGHRS, CDR2 YFSETQ. CDR3 sequence (DNA): TGCGCCAGCCGCCGGGGGACGCAAGAGACCCAGTACTTC. It specifies CASRRGTQETQYF.

The chain is built from TRBV5-4 and TRBJ1-2, with D perhaps TRBD1 (6 bases). Germline V gives CDR1 SGHNT, CDR2 YYREEE (reference sequence). This CDR3 has 13 residues. Trimming pared 0 bases from V and 4 bases from J, leaving 7 bases between. The CDR3 sequence: CASSLGGGYGYTF. CDR3 DNA: TGTGCCAGCAGCTTGGGAGGGGGCTATGGCTACACCTTC.

This rearrangement joins TRBV12-3 or TRBV12-4 to TRBJ1-2; the D gene is possibly TRBD1 (5 bases). The length of the CDR3 is 13 residues. Trimming pared 3 bases from V and 8 bases from J, leaving 13 bases between. The CDR3 region has the DNA TGTGCCAGCAGTTTGGCAGGGCCAGGGGGCTACACCTTC. Translating gives CASSLAGPGGYTF.

The chain uses TRBV11-2 and TRBJ2-2; a weak D match, TRBD1 (6 bases). Per the germline V gene, CDR1 is SGHAT and CDR2 is FQNNGV. The CDR3 extends over 15 amino acids. V lost 5 bases, J lost 9 bases, and 19 bases lay in between. The CDR3 here is CASSPKVGQHRELFF. The CDR3, as DNA: TGTGCCAGCAGCCCCAAGGTCGGACAGCACCGGGAGCTGTTTTTT.

This clone was observed a few times. This chain links TRBV28 with TRBJ2-3, with D tentatively TRBD2 (6 bases). Germline V gives CDR1 MDHEN, CDR2 SYDVKM. CDR3 length: 16 amino acids. V was clipped by 3 bases and J by 0 bases, with 13 bases between them. The CDR3 is CASSFAGTPSTDTQYF. Here the CDR3 DNA reads TGTGCCAGCAGTTTTGCGGGAACCCCTAGCACAGATACGCAGTATTTT. The full variable domain, rest sourced from reference TRBV28 and TRBJ2-3, is DVKVTQSSRYLVKRTGEKVFLECVQDMDHENMFWYRQDPGLGLRLIYFSYDVKMKEKGDIPEGYSVSREKKERFSLILESASTNQTSMYLCASSFAGTPSTDTQYFGPGTRLTVL.